The T cell receptor beta chain under discussion was sequenced for a study of blood T cell repertoires in COVID-19. Whole-study context: Material from acute and convalescent COVID-19 was sourced from the United States, Italy and Spain. PBMCs, B-cell-depleted T cells, or T cells were the source of the cDNA or gDNA that made up the material.

Germline CDR1 is LGHDT and CDR2 is YNNKEL (reference sequence). The CDR3 loop spans 14 amino acids. The trim removed 1 base at V and 8 bases at J, leaving 4 bases unmatched. Original handling: Amplified reference gene primers provided the basis for estimating nucleated cell counts. Measured with immunoSEQ multiplex PCR; TCRdb has only the in-frame clones, and not every one. Clone size and V and J calls were adopted from that table, with D and trimming inferred from the DNA. The sample has fewer than 85,000 clones, around 83% seen once. This clonotype originated in a woman aged 55 to 70 with acute or convalescent COVID-19. The sample was peripheral blood. The chain recombines TRBV3-1 (or the pseudogene TRBV3-2) with TRBJ2-1; 8 bases agree with TRBD2. The CDR3: CASSQGLGGDEQFF. Here the CDR3 DNA reads TGTGCCAGCAGCCAAGGCCTCGGGGGGGATGAGCAGTTCTTC.